This T cell receptor (beta chain) was identified in a study of T cell clonality in common variable immunodeficiency. Study results and limitations: Links between repertoire features and CVID complications were heterogeneity-limited. In common variable immunodeficiency, TCR beta chains reportedly carried fewer deletions and N-nucleotide insertions.

Profiling relied on immunoSEQ multiplex PCR, and the TCRdb table lists in-frame clones only, not all of them. The repertoire consists of 52,000 or so clones, none detected only once. The CDR3 extends over 13 amino acids. CDR1 is SNHLY and CDR2 is FYNNEI in the germline V gene. This clone was detected many times. Its specificity is not known. Coverage ceases 3 residues before the CDR3 finishes, and the germline J gene fills in the end. Sequences were obtained from peripheral blood mononuclear cells. The chain employs TRBV2 and TRBJ1-2; D uncertain. The TCR was taken from a person between 18 and 75 years old in good health. CDR3 bases read: TGTGCCAGCATTTTTCTCGACCCGGGGGGC. Translating it yields CASIFLDPGG. Given in full, the CDR3 is CASIFLDPGGYTF.